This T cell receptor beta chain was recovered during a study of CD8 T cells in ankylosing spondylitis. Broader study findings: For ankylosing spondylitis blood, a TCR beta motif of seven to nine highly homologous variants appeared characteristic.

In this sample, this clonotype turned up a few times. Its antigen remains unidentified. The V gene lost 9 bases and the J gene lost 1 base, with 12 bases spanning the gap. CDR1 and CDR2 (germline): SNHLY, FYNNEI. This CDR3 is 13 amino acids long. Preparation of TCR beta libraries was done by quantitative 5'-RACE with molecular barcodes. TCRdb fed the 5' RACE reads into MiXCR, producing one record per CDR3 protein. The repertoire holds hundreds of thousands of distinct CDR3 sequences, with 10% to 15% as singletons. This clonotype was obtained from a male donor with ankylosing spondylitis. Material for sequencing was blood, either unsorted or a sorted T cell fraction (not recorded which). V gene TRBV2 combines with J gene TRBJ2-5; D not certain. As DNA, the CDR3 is TGTGCCAGAAGGACCACCTCCCAAGAGACCCAGTACTTC. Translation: CARRTTSQETQYF. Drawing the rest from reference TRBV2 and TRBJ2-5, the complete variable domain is EPEVTQTPSHQVTQMGQEVILRCVPISNHLYFYWYRQILGQKVEFLVSFYNNEISEKSEIFDDQFSVERPDGSNFTLKIRSTKLEDSAMYFCARRTTSQETQYFGPGTRLLVL.